Below are 30 T cell receptor beta chains sequenced from a single sample in a study of identical twins. TCRdb re-derived calls from the 5' RACE reads in MiXCR, one entry per CDR3 protein. This table holds roughly 700,000 distinct CDR3 sequences, 8% to 9% found once. A further study also used this sample, focusing on yellow fever vaccine responses in identical twins.

Sequenced: PBMCs. The source is a woman aged 18-29 years in good health.

This clonotype was observed a handful of times. J is TRBJ2-7 and V is TRBV7-8; TRBD2 matches at 12 bases. V was clipped by 0 bases and J by 2 bases; unmatched bases: 5. CDR3 length: 17 amino acids. Germline-derived CDR1 and CDR2 are SGHVS and FQNEAQ. The CDR3 region has the DNA TGTGCCAGCAGCTTAGCCGGACTAGCGGGACGACCCTACGAGCAGTACTTC. It encodes CASSLAGLAGRPYEQYF.

The rearrangement joins TRBV12-3 or TRBV12-4 to TRBJ2-5; 10 nucleotides align to TRBD2. This CDR3 is 16 amino acids long. V dropped 6 bases and J dropped 5; count of bases not matched to a gene: 12. The CDR3 nucleotides are TGTGCCAGCAGCCCCCTCTCGAGCGGGGGGGGGGAGACCCAGTACTTC. Its protein is CASSPLSSGGGETQYF.

On this clonotype: This could be a read error, since a much larger clone is one nucleotide away. The rearrangement uses TRBV5-1 and TRBJ2-1; 11 bases are shared with TRBD2. V was pared by 7 bases and J by 8 bases, with 11 bases of the junction left unmatched. Germline CDR1 and CDR2: SGHRS and YFSETQ. CDR3 length: 15 residues. Written as DNA, the CDR3 is TGCGCCAGCGGCCCTAATACTAGCGGGAGAGATGAGCAGTTCTTC. Encoded protein: CASGPNTSGRDEQFF.

This clonotype was recorded many times. This chain connects TRBV5-6 to TRBJ2-3; D is ambiguous. This CDR3 spans 14 amino acids. Germline loops: CDR1 SGHDT, CDR2 YYEEEE. The V and J ends lost 2 bases and 2 bases respectively, with 9 bases between them. In DNA, the CDR3 is TGTGCCAGCAGCTTTGGGTCAGACACAGATACGCAGTATTTT. It specifies CASSFGSDTDTQYF.

The chain is built from TRBV12-3 or TRBV12-4 and TRBJ2-3; the D call may be TRBD1 or TRBD2 (6 bases each). The CDR3 has 17 residues. V was cut by 6 bases and J by 2 bases, with 21 bases left in between. The CDR3 sequence: CASRLKGGDTATDTQYF. The CDR3 DNA sequence: TGTGCCAGCAGGTTAAAAGGCGGGGACACCGCCACAGATACGCAGTATTTT.

In this sample, this clonotype turned up many times. This chain uses TRBV29-1 with TRBJ2-2; D remains ambiguous. CDR3 size: 13 residues. Per the germline V gene, CDR1 is SQVTM and CDR2 is ANQGSEA. Trimming removed 8 bases at V and 5 bases at J, with 15 bases between. The CDR3 loop is CSFLPRQTGELFF. CDR3 coding DNA: TGCAGCTTTCTGCCCCGCCAAACCGGGGAGCTGTTTTTT.

The chain employs TRBV4-3 and TRBJ2-1; 7 bases match TRBD2. V lost 0 bases to trimming and J lost 7 bases; unmatched junction nucleotides: 12. The CDR3 loop spans 17 amino acids. CDR1 is LGHNA and CDR2 is YSLEER in the germline V gene. CDR3 sequence reads: CASSQDPLLAYLNEQFF. CDR3 DNA sequence: TGCGCCAGCAGCCAAGATCCTTTACTAGCGTACTTGAATGAGCAGTTCTTC.

Ten or more counts support this clonotype. V gene TRBV12-3 or TRBV12-4 combines with J gene TRBJ2-7, with 7 bases that match TRBD1. The CDR3 sequence is 12 residues long. V trimming: 5 bases; J trimming: 6 bases; junction bases outside the gene matches: 4. CDR3 bases: TGTGCCAGCAGTATAAGACAGGGCGAGCAGTACTTC. Protein sequence: CASSIRQGEQYF.

This clonotype was recorded a few times. V gene TRBV6-1 combines with J gene TRBJ1-1; 8 bases are a match to TRBD1. The V gene end was trimmed by 6 bases and the J gene end by 5 bases; junction bases not matched to a gene: 5. The CDR3 spans 13 residues. Per germline, CDR1 MNHNS and CDR2 SASEGT. CDR3 loop: CASSDRGWTEAFF. As DNA, the CDR3 is TGTGCCAGCAGCGACAGGGGATGGACTGAAGCTTTCTTT.

The chain carries TRBV21-1 and TRBJ2-3; no DNA check was done on the table's D call, TRBD2. TRBV21-1 is a pseudogene segment. The CDR3 consists of 18 residues. Here the CDR3 DNA reads TGTGCCAGCAGCAAAGATAGAGACAGACTAGCCTTCACAGATACGCAGTATTTT. It codes for CASSKDRDRLAFTDTQYF.

This clonotype was seen many times. The chain has TRBV5-1 and TRBJ2-1; 7 positions match TRBD1. V lost 5 bases, J lost 9 bases, and 8 bases stayed unmatched. Per germline, CDR1 SGHRS and CDR2 YFSETQ. The CDR3 runs 13 residues. For the CDR3, the DNA is TGCGCCAGCAGGCAAACAGGGGTTGGTGAGCAGTTCTTC. This translates into CASRQTGVGEQFF.

The rearrangement links TRBV25-1 to TRBJ2-3; possible D gene TRBD1, 5 bases. The V gene's germline CDR1 is MGHDK and CDR2 SYGVNS. With 3 bases removed from V and 2 bases from J, the gap between germline ends came to 15 bases. This CDR3 contains 16 residues. CDR3 sequence reads: CASSDQRQGNTDTQYF. The CDR3 region has the DNA TGTGCCAGCAGTGATCAGCGCCAGGGAAACACAGATACGCAGTATTTT.

This clonotype was detected only a few times. The V call is TRBV6-1, the J call TRBJ1-2; TRBD1 is a possible D gene (6 bases). V was trimmed by 7 bases and J by 1 base, leaving 16 bases between them. This CDR3 comprises 15 residues. CDR1 is MNHNS, CDR2 SASEGT, per germline. The CDR3 spells CASTHPRGDNYGYTF. The DNA of the CDR3 is TGTGCCAGCACCCACCCGAGGGGGGATAACTATGGCTACACCTTC.

This clonotype showed up many times. This chain links TRBV3-1 with TRBJ2-7; D unclear. V was cut by 0 bases and J by 0 bases, with 6 bases left in between. Germline V gene data show CDR1 as LGHDT and CDR2 as YNNKEL (reference sequence). The CDR3 has 14 amino acids. The CDR3 nucleotides are TGTGCCAGCAGCCAAGATCTAGTCTCCTACGAGCAGTACTTC. Protein product: CASSQDLVSYEQYF.

Only a few counts were recorded for this clonotype. The rearrangement joins TRBV3-1 to TRBJ1-1, with D perhaps matching TRBD1 (5 bases). The V end lost 4 bases, the J end lost 4 bases, and 16 bases lay between the germline ends. Germline lookup yields CDR1 LGHDT and CDR2 YNNKEL (reference sequence). The CDR3 length is 15 residues. The CDR3 spells CASSPRGGMGTEAFF. CDR3 coding DNA: TGTGCCAGCAGCCCCCGGGGGGGGATGGGCACTGAAGCTTTCTTT.

This clonotype was detected ten times or more. The chain links TRBV10-3 to TRBJ2-5, with D possibly called TRBD1 or TRBD2 (5 bases each). V was shortened by 11 bases and J by 2 bases, with 24 bases between the two germline ends. Germline V gene lookup returns CDR1 ENHRY and CDR2 SYGVKD. The CDR3 loop spans 16 amino acids. CDR3 nucleotide sequence: TGTGCCGCCCGACCAGGAGGTGGGGCAGGTCAAGAGACCCAGTACTTC. Translated, it gives CAARPGGGAGQETQYF.

The table lists this clonotype with many counts. Its ends do not fully match the called genes, so a read error is possible. The V call is TRBV7-9, the J call TRBJ2-2; 8 bases are shared with TRBD1. Germline V gene sequence: CDR1 SEHNR, CDR2 FQNEAQ (reference sequence). The CDR3 contains 15 residues. For the CDR3, the DNA is TGTGCCAGCAGTTTAGGGCAGGGGGCGACCGGGGAGCTGTTTTTT. This translates into CASSLGQGATGELFF.

Only a few counts were recorded for this clonotype. CDR3 nucleotides: TGCGCCAGCAGCCCCGGGACAGGGTCGTCATGGGAGACCCAGTACTTC. Translation: CASSPGTGSSWETQYF. J is TRBJ2-5 and V is TRBV5-1; TRBD1 agrees at 9 bases. V shed 4 bases and J 5 bases; nucleotides not matched to a gene: 12. CDR1 and CDR2 from the germline V gene are SGHRS and YFSETQ. The CDR3 is made up of 16 amino acids.

Ten or more counts support this clonotype. The chain employs TRBV6-2 or TRBV6-3 and TRBJ1-1, with 8 bases fitting TRBD1. V lost 2 bases, J lost 7 bases, and 3 bases stayed unmatched. In germline, CDR1 is MNHEY, CDR2 SVGEGT. The CDR3 is made up of 13 amino acids. The CDR3 nucleotides are TGTGCCAGCAGTTACGGGGACAGGCTTGAAGCTTTCTTT. This sequence encodes CASSYGDRLEAFF.

This clonotype was counted only a few times. V and J are TRBV10-2 and TRBJ2-5; 7 bases match TRBD1. In germline, CDR1 is WSHSY, CDR2 SAAADI. The CDR3 has 14 residues. Trimming removed 2 bases from V and 4 bases from J; junction bases left unmatched: 4. CDR3 DNA sequence: TGCGCCAGCAGTGAGAAGAGGGGGCGAGAGACCCAGTACTTC. Translated: CASSEKRGRETQYF.

The chain is built from TRBV3-1 and TRBJ2-3; the D is unclear. Trimming removed 0 bases from V and 2 bases from J, with 6 bases in between. CDR3 length equals 14 residues. In germline, CDR1 is LGHDT, CDR2 YNNKEL (reference sequence). The CDR3: CASSQDPATDTQYF. CDR3 DNA: TGTGCCAGCAGCCAAGATCCAGCCACAGATACGCAGTATTTT.

This clonotype was seen many times. Written as DNA, the CDR3 is TGCAGCTCTCGACAGGGGACCGGGGAGCTGTTTTTT. Amino acids: CSSRQGTGELFF. This sequence joins TRBV29-1 and TRBJ2-2; TRBD1 matches at 8 bases. Germline CDR1 is SQVTM and CDR2 is ANQGSEA. The CDR3 is 12 residues long. V was pared by 8 bases and J by 5 bases, with 4 bases of the junction left unmatched.

This clonotype was counted only a few times. V and J are TRBV5-6 and TRBJ2-1; the D gene is possibly TRBD1 (8 bases). Deletions cut 4 bases from V and 5 bases from J, with 16 bases between. The germline gives CDR1 SGHDT, CDR2 YYEEEE. The CDR3 spans 15 residues. The CDR3 nucleotides read TGTGCCAGCAGCCGAAACAGGGGGGGGCACAATGAGCAGTTCTTC. Translating it yields CASSRNRGGHNEQFF.

This clonotype appeared a few times. The chain employs TRBV7-2 and TRBJ2-4; D is unclear. V was clipped by 1 base and J by 2 bases, with 9 bases between them. The CDR3 sequence is 15 residues long. In germline, CDR1 is SGHTA, CDR2 FQGNSA. This chain's CDR3 is CASSLESVTKNIQYF. The CDR3 coding sequence is TGTGCCAGCAGCTTAGAGTCAGTAACCAAAAACATTCAGTACTTC.

This clonotype occurred many times. In DNA, the CDR3 is TGTGCCATCTCTCGACTAGCGGGCGACAATGAGCAGTTCTTC. Protein sequence: CAISRLAGDNEQFF. The rearrangement joins TRBV10-3 to TRBJ2-1; 10 bases fit TRBD2. The CDR3 extends over 14 amino acids. From germline, CDR1 is ENHRY and CDR2 SYGVKD. The V segment lost 8 bases and the J segment 5 bases; nucleotides outside the gene matches: 6.

This sequence joins TRBV20-1 and TRBJ2-7; no reliable D call. Germline CDR1 and CDR2: DFQATT and SNEGSKA (reference sequence). Trimming left V 5 bases short and J 0 bases short, with 8 bases between. The CDR3 has 12 residues. Here the CDR3 reads CSADTSSYEQYF. The CDR3 DNA reads TGCAGTGCTGACACGAGCTCCTACGAGCAGTACTTC.

At least ten counts were recorded for this clonotype. The chain couples TRBV29-1 to TRBJ1-5, with 9 bases that match TRBD1. Trimming cost V 4 bases and J 4 bases; bases outside gene matches: 5. The CDR3 consists of 14 residues. Per germline, CDR1 SQVTM and CDR2 ANQGSEA. The CDR3 nucleotides read TGCAGCGTTGTCCCGACAGGGGGTAATCAGCCCCAGCATTTT. It specifies CSVVPTGGNQPQHF.

This clonotype occurred many times. V gene TRBV4-3 combines with J gene TRBJ2-1, with D unclear. The CDR3 spans 15 residues. Trimming left V 2 bases short and J 6 bases short, with 14 bases between. CDR1 LGHNA and CDR2 YSLEER come from the germline V gene. The CDR3 region is CASSQYVPGGNEQFF. DNA of the CDR3: TGCGCCAGCAGCCAATACGTGCCCGGCGGCAATGAGCAGTTCTTC.

This clonotype was counted at least ten times. The V gene is TRBV4-3, the J gene TRBJ2-3; D might be TRBD2 (5 bases). The V and J ends lost 1 base and 0 bases respectively, with 17 bases between them. Per germline, CDR1 LGHNA and CDR2 YSLEER. This CDR3 comprises 18 residues. The CDR3 DNA reads as TGCGCCAGCAGCCAAGTTTTCCCCCTAGCTGTTAGCACAGATACGCAGTATTTT. Protein sequence: CASSQVFPLAVSTDTQYF.

The rearrangement uses TRBV5-1 and TRBJ2-3, with D tentatively TRBD2 (5 bases). Per the germline V gene, CDR1 is SGHRS and CDR2 is YFSETQ. V was pared by 1 base and J by 4 bases, with 10 bases between. CDR3 length: 14 residues. The CDR3 is CASSLLVRADTQYF. For the CDR3, the DNA is TGCGCCAGCAGCTTGTTAGTGAGGGCAGATACGCAGTATTTT.